In its sample, the clone carrying this T cell receptor beta chain was seen once. The record originates from a study of Ad26.COV2.S vaccination and SARS-CoV-2 variants. As for the study in general: Intramuscular Ad26.COV2.S at 5x10^10 or 1x10^11 viral particles.

The treatment is: around 19 received Ad26.COV2.S at low or high dose, single or two shots; 5 received placebo; per-sample allocation not given. The investigators took samples on day 63 after the first vaccine or placebo injection. Data came from immunoSEQ multiplex PCR; TCRdb stores just in-frame clones and leaves some out. The table has about 370,000 clones, 75% to 90% seen once; the top ten hold approximately 3.7%. The sequencing used peripheral blood, collected in a trial of Ad26.COV2.S vaccine versus placebo. The receptor was derived from a person between 18 and 65 years old who received the Ad26.COV2.S COVID-19 vaccine or a placebo.

CDR3 in amino acids: CASSLRDGDPGPQHF. In nucleotides, the CDR3 is TGTGCCAGTAGTCTCCGGGACGGAGATCCGGGGCCCCAGCATTTT. This chain links TRBV19 with TRBJ1-5; D possibly corresponds to TRBD1 (5 bases). The V gene lost 5 bases and the J gene lost 9 bases, with 20 bases spanning the gap. Germline CDR1 is LNHDA and CDR2 is SQIVND (reference sequence). This CDR3 is 15 amino acids long.